This T cell receptor gamma chain emerged from a study of gamma delta lymphoproliferative disorders and STAT genes. Across the study: The LymphoTrack Dx TCRG Assay amplified gamma chains from at least 50 ng of genomic DNA. Delta-chain libraries followed the EuroClonality-NGS standard operating procedure. The study's findings and limits: Gamma repertoires grouped patients separately from controls; delta repertoires showed no separation.

The CDR3 contains 16 residues when both ends are counted. TCRdb redid clone calling on the multiplex PCR reads using CATT. The sample yields approximately 800 gamma-chain clones, over 15% seen once. By sample share, this clone is large (0.1 to 1%). The antigen is unknown. It is unclear where the CDR3 begins or ends on the DNA, so no DNA is shown, and the CDR3 is as TCRdb lists it. The receptor sequences were amplified from genomic DNA of peripheral blood mononuclear cells. Sample: blood. J gene calling gave no result, while the V gene is TRGV11. TRGV11 is an open reading frame, and its role is uncertain. The sequence was collected from a human donor in good health. This CDR3 is CTTVPAGLGRRWFKIF.